Each of the 27 T cell receptor beta chains below was sequenced from the same sample in a study of vaccination effects on CD4 cells after COVID-19. The repertoire was sequenced with immunoSEQ multiplex PCR; TCRdb's copy has only in-frame clones and lacks some. The data hold tens of thousands of clones, with roughly 81% observed a single time. The authors isolated CD4+ T cells after 9 to 10 days of culture. BNT162b2 vaccine or mRNA-1273 vaccine was given to participants in two doses. These receptors are not linked to any known antigen. The input for sequencing was CD4+ T cells from PBMCs cultured without peptide, taken after COVID-19 vaccination. These receptors were obtained from a human donor who received a COVID-19 vaccine.

V and J are TRBV7-8 and TRBJ1-5, with D unclear. From germline, CDR1 is SGHVS and CDR2 FQNEAQ. V gave up 5 bases and J gave up 3 bases, with 11 bases separating them. The CDR3 runs 14 residues. The CDR3 here is CASSNGIHNQPQHF. The CDR3 DNA follows: TGTGCCAGCAGCAACGGGATTCACAATCAGCCCCAGCATTTT.

V and J are TRBV7-3 and TRBJ2-2, with a tentative D call TRBD2 (7 bases). Trimming stripped 2 bases from V and 4 bases from J, with 17 bases between. CDR1 is SGHTA and CDR2 is FQGTGA in the germline V gene. The CDR3 runs 17 residues. DNA for the CDR3: TGTGCCAGCAGCTTAGTGGGGGGGCAATTTGGCACCGGGGAGCTGTTTTTT. As protein: CASSLVGGQFGTGELFF.

The rearrangement joins TRBV5-6 to TRBJ1-1; no clear D. V lost 3 bases and J lost 4, with 7 bases in between. CDR1 and CDR2 from the germline V gene are SGHDT and YYEEEE. CDR3 length equals 12 residues. This CDR3 is CASSSETTEAFF. The CDR3, as DNA: TGTGCCAGCAGCTCGGAGACCACTGAAGCTTTCTTT. Full variable domain (rest looked up from reference TRBV5-6 and TRBJ1-1): DAGVTQSPTHLIKTRGQQVTLRCSPKSGHDTVSWYQQALGQGPQFIFQYYEEEERQRGNFPDRFSGHQFPNYSSELNVNALLLGDSALYLCASSSETTEAFFGQGTRLTVV.

The V call is TRBV27, the J call TRBJ1-1, with TRBD1 as a possible D gene (5 bases). The CDR3 is 14 residues long. The germline V gene has CDR1 MNHEY and CDR2 SMNVEV (reference sequence). The V end lost 5 bases, the J end lost 9 bases, and 19 bases lay between the germline ends. The CDR3 DNA reads TGTGCCAGCAGTCCCAATCCCGGGGGGGGGAAAGCTTTCTTT. It specifies CASSPNPGGGKAFF.

The V gene is TRBV24-1, the J gene TRBJ2-5; the match to TRBD1 covers 9 bases. The ends lost 3 bases at V and 1 base at J; junction bases unmatched: 11. The CDR3 contains 18 residues. CDR1 and CDR2 from the germline V gene are KGHDR and SFDVKD. CDR3 nucleotides: TGTGCCACCAGTGATAGTCCCGGGACAGGGATCCGCCAAGAGACCCAGTACTTC. Protein: CATSDSPGTGIRQETQYF.

The gene calls are TRBV30 and TRBJ2-4; 7 bases are shared with TRBD2. V lost 3 bases, J lost 9 bases, and 14 bases stayed unmatched. The CDR3 spans 15 residues. The germline V gene encodes CDR1 GTSNPN and CDR2 SVGIG (reference sequence). The DNA of the CDR3 is TGTGCCTGGAGCCCTGGGGGGGGGACGGGACGCATTCAGTACTTC. Encoded protein: CAWSPGGGTGRIQYF.

The chain couples TRBV2 to TRBJ1-5; maybe TRBD1 (5 bases). Germline CDR1 and CDR2: SNHLY and FYNNEI. The CDR3 loop spans 15 amino acids. Trimming cost V 5 bases and J 0 bases, with 11 bases left between them. DNA of the CDR3: TGTGCCAGCAGTTTATCGGGGCCTAGCAATCAGCCCCAGCATTTT. This translates into CASSLSGPSNQPQHF.

The chain employs TRBV10-3 and TRBJ2-3, with 7 positions matching TRBD1. The germline V gene has CDR1 ENHRY and CDR2 SYGVKD. After removal of 10 bases from V and 0 bases from J, the junction contained 10 bases not matched to a gene. The CDR3 extends over 15 amino acids. CDR3 nucleotides: TGTGCCACTTGGACAGGCCAAACTAGCACAGATACGCAGTATTTT. Translating it yields CATWTGQTSTDTQYF.

The CDR3 bases are TGTGCCAGCAGTTACTCTTTAGGGGCCTACGAGCAGTACGTC. Protein product: CASSYSLGAYEQYV. The gene calls are TRBV6-2 or TRBV6-3 and TRBJ2-7; D is perhaps TRBD1 (5 bases). Germline CDR1 and CDR2: MNHEY and SVGEGT. The ends were cut back, 0 bases at V and 2 bases at J, with 8 bases in the middle. The CDR3 loop spans 14 amino acids.

This chain joins TRBV3-1 (or the pseudogene TRBV3-2) and TRBJ2-7; D might be TRBD1 (6 bases). This CDR3 comprises 11 residues. The V end lost 9 bases, the J end lost 3 bases, and 9 bases lay between the germline ends. Germline V gene data show CDR1 as LGHDT and CDR2 as YNNKEL (reference sequence). Written as DNA, the CDR3 is TGTGCCAGAACAGGGCTCTACGAGCAGTACGTC. Protein product: CARTGLYEQYV.

The chain employs TRBV6-6 and TRBJ2-6; possibly TRBD1 for D (6 bases). CDR1 is MNHNY and CDR2 is SVGAGI in the germline V gene (reference sequence). V lost 0 bases and J lost 1, with 7 bases in between. This CDR3 comprises 16 residues. The CDR3 sequence is CASSYSQGSGANVLTF. CDR3 nucleotide sequence: TGTGCCAGCAGTTACTCCCAGGGGTCTGGGGCCAACGTCCTGACTTTC.

The chain joins TRBV18 to TRBJ1-3; 9 nucleotides match TRBD1. CDR3 size: 14 residues. Germline V gives CDR1 KGHSH, CDR2 LQKENI. V shed 4 bases, J shed 4 bases, and the junction held 2 bases outside the gene matches. In DNA, the CDR3 is TGTGCCAGCTCACGACAGGGGGACGGAAACACCATATATTTT. It specifies CASSRQGDGNTIYF.

This rearrangement joins TRBV7-3 to TRBJ2-1; the match to TRBD2 covers 9 bases. The CDR3 is made up of 17 amino acids. Trimming at V came to 5 bases and at J to 0 bases, leaving 8 bases not matched to a gene. Per germline, CDR1 SGHTA and CDR2 FQGTGA. CDR3 region: CASSPAERGASYNEQFF. DNA for the CDR3: TGTGCCAGCAGCCCCGCGGAGCGGGGGGCCTCCTACAATGAGCAGTTCTTC. Based on the CDR3 plus reference TRBV7-3 and TRBJ2-1, the full variable domain is GAGVSQTPSNKVTEKGKYVELRCDPISGHTALYWYRQSLGQGPEFLIYFQGTGAADDSGLPNDRFFAVRPEGSVSTLKIQRTERGDSAVYLCASSPAERGASYNEQFFGPGTRLTVL.

The chain is built from TRBV7-8 and TRBJ1-3; D remains ambiguous. The CDR3 sequence is 13 residues long. CDR1 SGHVS and CDR2 FQNEAQ come from the germline V gene. Trimming shortened V by 5 bases and J by 0 bases, and 5 bases separated the two germline ends. The chain's CDR3 is CASSPNSGNTIYF. CDR3 nucleotide sequence: TGTGCCAGCAGCCCAAACTCTGGAAACACCATATATTTT.

This chain links TRBV11-2 with TRBJ1-3, with D unresolved. Germline V gene lookup returns CDR1 SGHAT and CDR2 FQNNGV. Trimming shortened V by 5 bases and J by 0 bases, and 11 bases separated the two germline ends. CDR3 length: 15 residues. The CDR3 bases are TGTGCCAGCAGCCCCTCAGGCAGCTCTGGAAACACCATATATTTT. This encodes CASSPSGSSGNTIYF.

The chain carries TRBV29-1 and TRBJ2-1; possibly TRBD1 for D (5 bases). The CDR3 has 12 residues. Trimming removed 3 bases at V and 6 bases at J, with 9 bases between. Germline V lookup: CDR1 SQVTM, CDR2 ANQGSEA. In DNA form, the CDR3 reads TGCAGCGTTGACGCAGACAGCAATGAGCAGTTCTTC. Encoded protein: CSVDADSNEQFF.

The chain couples TRBV19 to TRBJ1-6; 8 nucleotides agree with TRBD1. Trimming cost V 4 bases and J 7 bases; bases outside gene matches: 6. There are 15 residues in the CDR3. In germline, CDR1 is LNHDA, CDR2 SQIVND (reference sequence). The CDR3 protein is CASSSGDRGNSPLHF. The DNA of the CDR3 is TGTGCCAGTAGTAGTGGTGACAGGGGAAATTCACCCCTCCACTTT.

The chain uses TRBV7-2 and TRBJ2-3; D is ambiguous. V was trimmed by 1 base and J by 0 bases, leaving 5 bases between them. CDR1 SGHTA and CDR2 FQGNSA come from the germline V gene. The CDR3 covers 14 residues. CDR3 residues: CASSLDSSTDTQYF. The CDR3 DNA follows: TGTGCCAGCAGCTTAGACAGTAGCACAGATACGCAGTATTTT.

Here the CDR3 reads CASSAHSRDLGYTF. CDR3 DNA sequence: TGTGCCAGCAGCGCCCACAGCCGGGACCTTGGCTACACCTTC. The genes are TRBV6-2 or TRBV6-3 and TRBJ1-2; weak D call: TRBD1 (5 bases). Germline lookup yields CDR1 MNHEY and CDR2 SVGEGT. The CDR3 is 14 amino acids. V dropped 6 bases and J dropped 7 bases, with 18 bases sitting between them.

V usage is TRBV11-2 and J usage is TRBJ1-6; 7 positions agree with TRBD1. Germline V lookup: CDR1 SGHAT, CDR2 FQNNGV. Losses at the gene ends were 5 bases for V and 5 bases for J; bases not matched to a gene: 18. The CDR3 runs to 19 residues. CDR3 residues: CASSEIAGIWDRDNSPLHF. The DNA of the CDR3 is TGTGCCAGCAGCGAAATCGCCGGTATTTGGGACAGAGATAATTCACCCCTCCACTTT. The full variable domain, its missing parts supplied by reference TRBV11-2 and TRBJ1-6, is EAGVAQSPRYKIIEKRQSVAFWCNPISGHATLYWYQQILGQGPKLLIQFQNNGVVDDSQLPKDRFSAERLKGVDSTLKIQPAKLEDSAVYLCASSEIAGIWDRDNSPLHFGNGTRLTVT.

This clone was detected only once. This sequence joins TRBV18 and TRBJ1-5, with D possibly being TRBD1 (5 bases). Germline CDR1 is KGHSH and CDR2 is LQKENI. Trimming pared 5 bases from V and 3 bases from J, leaving 11 bases between. The CDR3 runs to 14 residues. The CDR3 protein is CASSGTDSNQPQHF. The DNA for the CDR3 is TGTGCCAGCTCAGGGACCGACTCCAATCAGCCCCAGCATTTT. The variable domain in full, completed from reference TRBV18 and TRBJ1-5, reads NAGVMQNPRHLVRRRGQEARLRCSPMKGHSHVYWYRQLPEEGLKFMVYLQKENIIDESGMPKERFSAEFPKEGPSILRIQQVVRGDSAAYFCASSGTDSNQPQHFGDGTRLSIL.

The gene calls are TRBV9 and TRBJ1-1; no reliable D call. The CDR3 sequence is 14 residues long. Trimming pared 1 base from V and 2 bases from J, leaving 9 bases between. The V gene's germline CDR1 is SGDLS and CDR2 YYNGEE. The CDR3 loop reads CASSVQVTNTEAFF. CDR3 in DNA: TGTGCCAGCAGCGTACAGGTTACCAACACTGAAGCTTTCTTT.

V usage is TRBV2 and J usage is TRBJ1-5; a possible D gene is TRBD1 (6 bases). In germline, CDR1 is SNHLY, CDR2 FYNNEI. This CDR3 is 12 amino acids long. The V end lost 7 bases, the J end lost 5 bases, and 9 bases lay between the germline ends. The CDR3 DNA follows: TGTGCCAGCACTAACAGGGATCAGCCCCAGCATTTT. Encoded protein: CASTNRDQPQHF.

The sample holds a few counts of this clone. In DNA form, the CDR3 reads TGCGCCAGCACCGAGGACAGGGGATTGTATAATTCACCCCTCCACTTT. This gives the protein CASTEDRGLYNSPLHF. The chain couples TRBV5-1 to TRBJ1-6, with 9 positions matching TRBD1. The length of the CDR3 is 16 residues. Trimming removed 6 bases from V and 4 bases from J; junction bases left unmatched: 8. Germline V gives CDR1 SGHRS, CDR2 YFSETQ.

The V and J genes are TRBV2 and TRBJ1-1; 7 bases map to TRBD1. From germline, CDR1 is SNHLY and CDR2 FYNNEI. V was clipped by 3 bases and J by 1 base; unmatched bases: 5. The CDR3 sequence is 15 residues long. Here the CDR3 DNA reads TGTGCCAGCAGTGAGAGGGGGCCGACGAACACTGAAGCTTTCTTT. Translating it yields CASSERGPTNTEAFF.

A few counts support this clone. This chain connects TRBV3-1 (or the pseudogene TRBV3-2) to TRBJ1-3, with no clear D. V lost 2 bases, J lost 4 bases, and 6 bases lay in between. Looked up from germline, CDR1 is LGHDT and CDR2 is YNNKEL (reference sequence). The length of the CDR3 is 13 residues. The CDR3 coding sequence is TGTGCCAGCAGCCAACGGGCGGGAAACACCATATATTTT. Its protein is CASSQRAGNTIYF.

V usage is TRBV6-5 and J usage is TRBJ1-1; possibly TRBD1 for D (5 bases). Germline values: CDR1 MNHEY, CDR2 SVGAGI. The CDR3 is 13 amino acids. Trimming removed 2 bases at V and 1 base at J, with 5 bases between. CDR3 coding DNA: TGTGCCAGCAGTTACGACAGGAACACTGAAGCTTTCTTT. This gives the protein CASSYDRNTEAFF.